The sample holds a few counts of the clone carrying this T cell receptor beta chain. The germline CDR1 and CDR2 sequences are DFQATT and SNEGSKA (reference sequence). This CDR3 has 13 amino acids. V was pared by 1 base and J by 7 bases, with 3 bases of the junction left unmatched. The sample originates from a study of T cells after yellow fever vaccination. Overall study: The fractions with low cell numbers were processed using SMART-Seq v4 Ultra Low Input.

From the 5' RACE reads, TCRdb called clonotypes with MiXCR, one entry per CDR3 protein. This table has more than 300,000 distinct CDR3 sequences, about 10% appearing once. This TCR was recovered from a man between 18 and 35 years old who received the YFV17D yellow fever vaccine. The sample consisted of CD4+ T cells sorted from PBMCs, taken 45 days after the yellow fever booster vaccination. The genes are TRBV20-1 and TRBJ2-1; TRBD2 matches at 8 bases. CDR3 region: CSARVPSGNEQFF. As DNA, the CDR3 is TGCAGTGCTAGAGTTCCTAGCGGGAATGAGCAGTTCTTC.